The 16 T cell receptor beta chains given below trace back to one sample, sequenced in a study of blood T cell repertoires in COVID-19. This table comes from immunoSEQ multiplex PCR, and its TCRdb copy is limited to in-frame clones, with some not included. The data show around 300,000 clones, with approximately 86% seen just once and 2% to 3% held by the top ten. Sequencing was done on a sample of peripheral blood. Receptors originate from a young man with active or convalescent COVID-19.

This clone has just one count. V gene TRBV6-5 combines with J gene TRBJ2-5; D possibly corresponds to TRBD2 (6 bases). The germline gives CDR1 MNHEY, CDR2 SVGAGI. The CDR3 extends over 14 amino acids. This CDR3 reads CAVWVWEDQETQYF. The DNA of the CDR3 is TGTGCTGTCTGGGTGTGGGAGGACCAAGAGACCCAGTACTTC.

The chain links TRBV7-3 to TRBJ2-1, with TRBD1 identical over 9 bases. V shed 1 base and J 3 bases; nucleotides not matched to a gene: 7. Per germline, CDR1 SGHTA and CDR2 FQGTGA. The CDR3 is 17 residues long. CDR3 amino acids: CASSLRSPGQGYNEQFF. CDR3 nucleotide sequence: TGTGCCAGCAGCTTAAGGAGCCCGGGACAGGGCTACAATGAGCAGTTCTTC.

CDR3 sequence: CASSLVRGAGWRMNTEAFF. CDR3 sequence (DNA): TGTGCCAGCAGCTTGGTAAGGGGAGCGGGGTGGAGGATGAACACTGAAGCTTTCTTT. The chain uses TRBV5-6 and TRBJ1-1, with D possibly being TRBD1 (5 bases). This CDR3 spans 19 amino acids. V dropped 0 bases and J dropped 0 bases, with 21 bases sitting between them. Germline loops: CDR1 SGHDT, CDR2 YYEEEE.

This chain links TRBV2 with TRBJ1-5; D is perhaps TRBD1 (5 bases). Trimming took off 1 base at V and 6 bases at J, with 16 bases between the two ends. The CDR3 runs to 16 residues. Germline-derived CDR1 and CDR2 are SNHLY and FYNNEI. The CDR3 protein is CASSEVGGGALQPQHF. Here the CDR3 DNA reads TGTGCCAGCAGTGAAGTGGGGGGTGGGGCTCTTCAGCCCCAGCATTTT.

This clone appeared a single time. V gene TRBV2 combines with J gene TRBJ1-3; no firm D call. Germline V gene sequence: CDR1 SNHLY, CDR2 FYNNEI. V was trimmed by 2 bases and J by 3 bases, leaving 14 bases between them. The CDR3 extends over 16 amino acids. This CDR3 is CASSELRTTGGNTIYF. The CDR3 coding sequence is TGTGCCAGCAGTGAACTGAGAACGACGGGTGGAAACACCATATATTTT.

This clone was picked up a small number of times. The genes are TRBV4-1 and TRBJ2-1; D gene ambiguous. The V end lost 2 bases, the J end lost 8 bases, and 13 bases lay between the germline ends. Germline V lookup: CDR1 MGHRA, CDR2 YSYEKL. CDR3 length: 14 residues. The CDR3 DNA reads TGCGCCAGCAGCCAATATTTAGAGGTCGATGAGCAGTTCTTC. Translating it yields CASSQYLEVDEQFF.

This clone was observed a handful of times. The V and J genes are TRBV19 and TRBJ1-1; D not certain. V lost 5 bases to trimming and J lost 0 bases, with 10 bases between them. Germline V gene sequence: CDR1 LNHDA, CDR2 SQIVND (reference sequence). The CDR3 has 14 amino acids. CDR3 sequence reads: CASSPRTLNTEAFF. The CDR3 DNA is TGTGCCAGTAGTCCCCGGACTTTGAACACTGAAGCTTTCTTT.

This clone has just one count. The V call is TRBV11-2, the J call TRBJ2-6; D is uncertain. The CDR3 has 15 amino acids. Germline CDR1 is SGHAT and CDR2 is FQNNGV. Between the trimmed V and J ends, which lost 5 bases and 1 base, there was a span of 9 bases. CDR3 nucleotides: TGTGCCAGCAGCCGTACACCATCTGGGGCCAACGTCCTGACTTTC. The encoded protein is CASSRTPSGANVLTF.

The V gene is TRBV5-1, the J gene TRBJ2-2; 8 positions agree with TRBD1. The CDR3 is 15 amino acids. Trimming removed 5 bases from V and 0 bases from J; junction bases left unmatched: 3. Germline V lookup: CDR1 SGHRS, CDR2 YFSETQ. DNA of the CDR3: TGCGCCAGCAGATGGACAGGGTCGAACACCGGGGAGCTGTTTTTT. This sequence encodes CASRWTGSNTGELFF.

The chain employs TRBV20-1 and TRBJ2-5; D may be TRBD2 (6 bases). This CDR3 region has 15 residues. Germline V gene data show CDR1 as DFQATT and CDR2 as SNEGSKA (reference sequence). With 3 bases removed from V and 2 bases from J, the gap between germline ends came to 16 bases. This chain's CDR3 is CSASPGESPQETQYF. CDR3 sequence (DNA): TGCAGTGCTAGTCCGGGAGAATCACCTCAAGAGACCCAGTACTTC.

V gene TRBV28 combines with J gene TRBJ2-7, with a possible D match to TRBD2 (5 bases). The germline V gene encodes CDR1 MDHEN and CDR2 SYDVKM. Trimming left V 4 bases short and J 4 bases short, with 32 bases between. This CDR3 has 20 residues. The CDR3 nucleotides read TGTGCCAGCAGTTCGCCTAGGGAAAATAGCGTCATCGGTACAGTATACGAGCAGTACTTC. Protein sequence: CASSSPRENSVIGTVYEQYF.

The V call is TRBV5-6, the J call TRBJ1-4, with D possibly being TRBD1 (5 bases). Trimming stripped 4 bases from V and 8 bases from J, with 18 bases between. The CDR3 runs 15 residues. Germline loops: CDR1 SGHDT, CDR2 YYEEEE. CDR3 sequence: CASSRSLGGNEKLFF. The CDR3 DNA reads TGTGCCAGCAGCCGATCGCTTGGGGGGAACGAAAAACTGTTTTTT.

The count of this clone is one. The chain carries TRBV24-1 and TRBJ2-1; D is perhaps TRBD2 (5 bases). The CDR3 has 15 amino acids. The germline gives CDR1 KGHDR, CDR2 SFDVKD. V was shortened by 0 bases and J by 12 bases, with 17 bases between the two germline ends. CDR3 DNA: TGTGCCACCAGTGATTTGCAAATTGGGGAGTCAGGGCAGTTCTTC. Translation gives CATSDLQIGESGQFF.

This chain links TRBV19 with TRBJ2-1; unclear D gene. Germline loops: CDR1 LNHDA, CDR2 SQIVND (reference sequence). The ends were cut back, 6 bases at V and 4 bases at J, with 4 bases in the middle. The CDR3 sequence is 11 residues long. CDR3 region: CASRAYNEQFF. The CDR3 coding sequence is TGTGCCAGTAGGGCTTACAATGAGCAGTTCTTC.

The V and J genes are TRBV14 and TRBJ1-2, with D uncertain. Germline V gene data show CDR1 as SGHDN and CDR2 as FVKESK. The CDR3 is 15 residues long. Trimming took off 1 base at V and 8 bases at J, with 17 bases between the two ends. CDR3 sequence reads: CASSQAYGRERGYTF. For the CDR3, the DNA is TGTGCCAGCAGCCAAGCGTATGGGAGGGAAAGAGGCTACACCTTC. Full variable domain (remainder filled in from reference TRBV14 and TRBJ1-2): EAGVTQFPSHSVIEKGQTVTLRCDPISGHDNLYWYRRVMGKEIKFLLHFVKESKQDESGMPNNRFLAERTGGTYSTLKVQPAELEDSGVYFCASSQAYGRERGYTFGSGTRLTVV.

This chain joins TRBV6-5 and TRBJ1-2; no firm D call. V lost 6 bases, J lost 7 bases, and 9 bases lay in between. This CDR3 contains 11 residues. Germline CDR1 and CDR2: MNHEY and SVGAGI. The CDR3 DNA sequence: TGTGCCAGCAGCTCGGAGGGTGGCTACACCTTC. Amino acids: CASSSEGGYTF.